Sequencing of this TCR beta chain was carried out in a study of PD-1 blockade in classical Hodgkin lymphoma. Background on the study: The patients were dosed with nivolumab 3 mg/kg, infused intravenously every 2 weeks.

Relapses following autologous stem cell transplantation were seen in all patients, with brentuximab vedotin exposure varying. Complete response, partial response or progressive disease constituted the best response categories observed. Sequenced by immunoSEQ multiplex PCR; TCRdb stores in-frame clones only, minus some. The table has 35,000 to 50,000 clones, over 65% seen once. V was shortened by 6 bases and J by 0 bases, with 29 bases between the two germline ends. The CDR3 runs to 20 residues. The chain links TRBV23-1 to TRBJ1-1, with D tentatively TRBD1 (6 bases). TRBV23-1 is recorded as an ORF, its role being uncertain. This TCR was recovered from a human donor with classical Hodgkin lymphoma. Sequenced here: peripheral blood mononuclear cells (PBMCs), sampled before the second cycle of nivolumab. The CDR3 loop is CASRIRSLYQGPPMNTEAFF. The CDR3 DNA reads as TGCGCCAGCAGGATAAGGTCCCTATATCAGGGGCCTCCAATGAACACTGAAGCTTTCTTT.